This is a list of T cell receptor beta chains from one sample in a study of graft-versus-host responses after intestinal transplantation. These TCRs' antigens remain unknown. Data came from immunoSEQ multiplex PCR; TCRdb stores just in-frame clones and leaves some out. The table has about 90,000 clones, approximately 82% seen once. This material consisted of unstimulated CD4+ T cells sorted from spleen or lymph node cells, taken before intestinal transplant. These receptors were collected from a human donor who received an intestinal transplant. Each CDR3 is given without its conserved first and last residue. The order of the fields is V gene, CDR3 protein.

TRBV5-1 | ASSLEVPTYEQY
TRBV2 | ASSSNRDSDGYT
TRBV5-4 | ASSPGLAGYNEQF
TRBV6-1 | ASSGLPGQGSDTIY
TRBV4-1 | ASSLLATNSYNEQF
TRBV7-2 | ASSLLRLAGADTQY
TRBV2 | ASSEYAGITEAF
TRBV2 | ASSDWGLRTSEQF
TRBV2 | AGRGADEKLF
TRBV15 | ATSRDGVGSGYT
TRBV28 | ASSPSGELSYNSPLH
TRBV11-2 | ASSFSSSYNEQF
TRBV5-1 | ASSLTVSSYNSPLH
TRBV15 | ATSSTTGLYNEQF
TRBV10-3 | ATSPQTGATGELF
TRBV19 | ASSIDRDQETQY
TRBV4-1 | ASSSVDWGEQY
TRBV19 | ASSQPGDGELF
TRBV15 | ATSREGQGAYGYT
TRBV2 | ASSANQGDRGSQPQH
TRBV5-1 | ASSLESPTVYGYT
TRBV2 | ASRLAEAAGELF